The next 12 T cell receptor beta chains were all read from a single sample in a study of blood T cell repertoires in COVID-19 (dated by TCRdb to about 2020). The library was prepared using the immunoSEQ multiplex PCR assay. TCRdb re-hosts the immuneACCESS table, in-frame sequences only. Its copies lack some clones; in the studies checked, an unresolved V gene accounts for under half of them, and the cause for the rest is not known. The sample records 250,000 to 400,000 clones, about 87% of which are singletons. The ten largest account for 1.6% of the sample. Sequenced: peripheral blood. Receptors originate from a young woman with COVID-19, enrolled during active disease.

CDR3 nucleotides: TGTGCCAGCAGTTTAAGAGGGGGCTTGTACAATGAGCAGTTCTTC. Its protein product is CASSLRGGLYNEQFF. This chain links TRBV28 with TRBJ2-1; 7 nucleotides match TRBD1. After removal of 2 bases from V and 4 bases from J, the junction contained 5 bases not matched to a gene. This CDR3 spans 15 amino acids. CDR1 and CDR2 from the germline V gene are MDHEN and SYDVKM.

The chain combines TRBV2 with TRBJ2-5; the D gene is possibly TRBD2 (6 bases). There are 12 residues in the CDR3. Trimming pared 8 bases from V and 4 bases from J, leaving 11 bases between. Germline-derived CDR1 and CDR2 are SNHLY and FYNNEI. CDR3 nucleotides: TGTGCCAGCGGGGGAGGTAGAGAGACCCAGTACTTC. Translation: CASGGGRETQYF.

The V call is TRBV7-2, the J call TRBJ1-3, with 11 positions matching TRBD1. Per the germline V gene, CDR1 is SGHTA and CDR2 is FQGNSA. CDR3 length: 15 amino acids. V was pared by 5 bases and J by 7 bases, with 7 bases of the junction left unmatched. The CDR3 is CASSPRTGGGNTIYF. For the CDR3, the DNA is TGTGCCAGCAGCCCCAGGACAGGGGGCGGGAACACCATATATTTT.

The genes are TRBV25-1 and TRBJ2-1; TRBD2 aligns across 8 bases. This CDR3 region has 15 residues. V was clipped by 6 bases and J by 9 bases; unmatched bases: 13. The germline V gene has CDR1 MGHDK and CDR2 SYGVNS. CDR3 residues: CASRPTSAGLSEQFF. In nucleotides, the CDR3 is TGTGCCAGCAGACCGACTAGCGCAGGTTTGTCTGAGCAGTTCTTC.

This clone was recorded at least ten times. The rearrangement links TRBV7-9 to TRBJ2-1; 8 bases are a match to TRBD2. The V gene end was trimmed by 5 bases and the J gene end by 8 bases; junction bases not matched to a gene: 11. The CDR3 is made up of 15 amino acids. Germline assignment: CDR1 SEHNR and CDR2 FQNEAQ (reference sequence). The CDR3 is CASSATSAVGDEQFF. The CDR3 DNA reads TGTGCCAGCAGCGCGACTAGCGCGGTTGGGGATGAGCAGTTCTTC. The entire variable domain, with the rest obtained from reference TRBV7-9 and TRBJ2-1, is as follows: DTGVSQNPRHKITKRGQNVTFRCDPISEHNRLYWYRQTLGQGPEFLTYFQNEAQLEKSRLLSDRFSAERPKGSFSTLEIQRTEQGDSAMYLCASSATSAVGDEQFFGPGTRLTVL.

The genes are TRBV30 and TRBJ2-7, with TRBD2 identical over 7 bases. V shed 2 bases, J shed 3 bases, and the junction held 4 bases outside the gene matches. This CDR3 spans 13 amino acids. CDR1 is GTSNPN, CDR2 SVGIG, per germline (reference sequence). Here the CDR3 reads CAWSSGDHYEQYF. CDR3 nucleotides: TGTGCCTGGAGTAGCGGGGACCACTACGAGCAGTACTTC.

CDR3 protein: CASSIGDRGYNEQFF. The CDR3 region has the DNA TGTGCCAGTAGTATAGGGGACAGGGGTTACAATGAGCAGTTCTTC. This chain connects TRBV19 to TRBJ2-1; 10 bases map to TRBD1. Germline CDR1 reads LNHDA; CDR2 reads SQIVND (reference sequence). The trim removed 1 base at V and 4 bases at J, leaving 1 base unmatched. The CDR3 length is 15 residues.

The chain carries TRBV24-1 and TRBJ1-2; TRBD1 might be the D (5 bases). Germline-derived CDR1 and CDR2 are KGHDR and SFDVKD. Trimming took off 3 bases at V and 14 bases at J, with 18 bases between the two ends. This CDR3 has 13 residues. CDR3 DNA sequence: TGTGCCACCAGTGATCCCCACCGCGGGGCCAGTACCTTC. This gives the protein CATSDPHRGASTF.

This chain uses TRBV4-1 with TRBJ1-1; D might be TRBD1 (5 bases). V was cut by 2 bases and J by 3 bases, with 13 bases left in between. CDR3 length equals 15 residues. Per germline, CDR1 MGHRA and CDR2 YSYEKL. The CDR3, as DNA: TGCGCCAGCAGCCAACCAGGGTGGGTTGACACTGAAGCTTTCTTT. Residues: CASSQPGWVDTEAFF.

V gene TRBV5-4 combines with J gene TRBJ2-2, with 13 bases lining up with TRBD2. The trim removed 1 base at V and 3 bases at J, leaving 6 bases unmatched. This CDR3 has 18 residues. Per the germline V gene, CDR1 is SGHNT and CDR2 is YYREEE (reference sequence). CDR3 sequence reads: CASSLTSGGAGYTGELFF. For the CDR3, the DNA is TGTGCCAGCAGCTTGACTAGCGGGGGGGCCGGGTACACCGGGGAGCTGTTTTTT.

This rearrangement joins TRBV3-1 (or the pseudogene TRBV3-2) to TRBJ2-2, with 8 positions matching TRBD1. With V trimmed by 1 base and J by 7 bases, 17 bases remained unmatched. Per germline, CDR1 LGHDT and CDR2 YNNKEL (reference sequence). This CDR3 contains 19 residues. The CDR3 region is CASSQVYLRTGILIGELFF. CDR3 bases: TGTGCCAGCAGCCAAGTTTATCTTCGGACAGGGATCCTAATCGGGGAGCTGTTTTTT.

The chain couples TRBV28 to TRBJ2-7, with a tentative D call TRBD1 (6 bases). Germline CDR1 is MDHEN and CDR2 is SYDVKM. The CDR3 loop spans 15 amino acids. V was pared by 6 bases and J by 4 bases, with 19 bases between. CDR3 sequence (DNA): TGTGCCAGCAGCTCCTATTTCCAGGGGCGATACGAGCAGTACGTC. Encoded protein: CASSSYFQGRYEQYV.